The 31 T cell receptor beta chains in this list originate from one sample, sequenced in a study of shared clonotypes between healthy human individuals. The data were produced by immunoSEQ multiplex PCR, yet TCRdb's version contains in-frame clones alone and is incomplete. Among about 1.1 million clones, 75% to 85% were seen once, and the ten largest hold roughly 0.55%. Sample: memory CD4+ T cells from PBMCs. Stated subset: CD45RA-negative fraction. The receptors originated from a man younger than 30 in good health. Some clones in this sample may be carry-over from other donors' samples.

This clone was seen a few times. CDR3 nucleotide sequence: TGCGCCAGCAGCCAACCTGGGCGGGAGTTGAATGAGCAGTTCTTC. It is translated as CASSQPGRELNEQFF. This rearrangement joins TRBV4-3 to TRBJ2-1, with 7 nucleotides matching TRBD2. V lost 2 bases to trimming and J lost 7 bases; unmatched junction nucleotides: 8. The length of the CDR3 is 15 residues. CDR1 LGHNA and CDR2 YSLEER come from the germline V gene.

The rearrangement links TRBV30 to TRBJ2-1; 15 bases map to TRBD2. Germline V CDR1 and CDR2: GTSNPN, SVGIG (reference sequence). Trimming took 2 bases from V and 10 from J; bases not matched to a gene: 9. The CDR3 totals 16 residues. DNA of the CDR3: TGTGCCTGGAGTCCTCGAGGACTAGCGGGAGGGCGCGAGCAGTTCTTC. This codes for CAWSPRGLAGGREQFF.

As regards this clone: The junction departs from the called germline gene at one end, perhaps through a read error. The chain joins TRBV4-3 to TRBJ2-7; D uncertain. The CDR3 totals 15 residues. CDR1 and CDR2 (germline): LGHNA, YSLEER. The CDR3 DNA reads TGCGCCAGCAGTCAAGCCAACCGCCGATGGGACGAGCAGTACTTC. Its protein product is CASSQANRRWDEQYF.

This clone is a singleton in its sample. V usage is TRBV2 and J usage is TRBJ2-7, with TRBD1 as a possible D gene (5 bases). Germline V gene data show CDR1 as SNHLY and CDR2 as FYNNEI. V gave up 4 bases and J gave up 4 bases, with 26 bases separating them. This CDR3 is 18 amino acids long. Written as DNA, the CDR3 is TGTGCCAGCAGTGTAGCCCGACAGCCCCCGCCACACGAATACGAGCAGTACTTC. Amino acids: CASSVARQPPPHEYEQYF.

The chain employs TRBV4-2 and TRBJ2-4, with unresolved D. This CDR3 comprises 14 residues. Trimming cost V 3 bases and J 5 bases, with 11 bases left between them. Per the germline V gene, CDR1 is LGHNA and CDR2 is YNFKEQ. CDR3 residues: CASSQGHSENIQYF. The CDR3 DNA follows: TGTGCCAGCAGCCAGGGCCACTCTGAAAACATTCAGTACTTC.

The rearrangement joins TRBV28 to TRBJ2-4, with D unclear. Germline V lookup: CDR1 MDHEN, CDR2 SYDVKM. This CDR3 spans 13 amino acids. V lost 3 bases to trimming and J lost 2 bases, with 5 bases between them. For the CDR3, the DNA is TGTGCCAGCAGTTTGTTGTCCAAAAACATTCAGTACTTC. It is translated as CASSLLSKNIQYF.

The chain uses TRBV4-3 and TRBJ2-5, with TRBD2 matching over 10 bases. The trim removed 4 bases at V and 4 bases at J, leaving 12 bases unmatched. Germline lookup yields CDR1 LGHNA and CDR2 YSLEER. The CDR3 consists of 17 residues. The CDR3 here is CASSPRLAGTRAETQYF. Written as DNA, the CDR3 is TGCGCCAGCAGCCCCCGACTAGCGGGCACACGAGCAGAGACCCAGTACTTC.

The chain couples TRBV7-2 to TRBJ2-5, with a possible D match to TRBD1 (5 bases). Trimming left V 5 bases short and J 2 bases short, with 15 bases between. CDR3 size: 15 residues. CDR1 and CDR2 (germline): SGHTA, FQGNSA. CDR3 bases: TGTGCCAGCAGCGTCAAGACAGCGACTCAAGAGACCCAGTACTTC. This codes for CASSVKTATQETQYF.

The chain recombines TRBV2 with TRBJ1-1; D may be TRBD1 (6 bases). The germline V gene has CDR1 SNHLY and CDR2 FYNNEI. The CDR3 length is 14 residues. The V gene lost 5 bases and the J gene lost 4 bases, with 14 bases spanning the gap. The CDR3 sequence: CASSLQGVGTEAFF. Here the CDR3 DNA reads TGTGCCAGCAGTTTACAGGGAGTTGGCACTGAAGCTTTCTTT.

This rearrangement joins TRBV2 to TRBJ2-1; TRBD1 matches at 11 bases. J gave up 9 bases and V 8 bases, and 6 bases lay outside the gene matches. Germline loops: CDR1 SNHLY, CDR2 FYNNEI. This CDR3 region has 13 residues. CDR3 sequence: CASAGTGGIEQFF. CDR3 in DNA: TGTGCCAGCGCCGGGACAGGGGGGATTGAGCAGTTCTTC.

The rearrangement uses TRBV5-4 and TRBJ1-1; TRBD1 is a possible D gene (6 bases). This CDR3 is built from 15 residues. V was pared by 2 bases and J by 5 bases, with 16 bases between. In germline, CDR1 is SGHNT, CDR2 YYREEE (reference sequence). The CDR3 DNA follows: TGTGCCAGCAGCTTTGACTTCGGCAGGGGTACTGAAGCTTTCTTT. Translation: CASSFDFGRGTEAFF.

This clone was seen only a few times. Different DNA sequences within this sample yield the same CDR3. The rearrangement links TRBV11-2 to TRBJ2-5; perhaps TRBD2 as D (6 bases). CDR3 length equals 13 residues. From germline, CDR1 is SGHAT and CDR2 FQNNGV. Trimming took 1 base from V and 5 from J, leaving 8 bases between them. CDR3 residues: CASSLAGVETQYF. CDR3 sequence (DNA): TGTGCCAGCAGCTTAGCGGGAGTGGAGACCCAGTACTTC.

The V and J genes are TRBV28 and TRBJ1-4; 9 bases are a match to TRBD1. CDR3 length: 14 amino acids. Germline V lookup: CDR1 MDHEN, CDR2 SYDVKM. The J segment lost 5 bases and the V segment lost 6 bases, leaving 4 bases of the junction unmatched. The CDR3 region has the DNA TGTGCCAGCAGACGGACAGGGGAGAATGAAAAACTGTTTTTT. Translated, it gives CASRRTGENEKLFF.

This chain joins TRBV7-9 and TRBJ2-3, with TRBD2 matching over 9 bases. V trimming: 5 bases; J trimming: 0 bases; junction bases outside the gene matches: 3. The CDR3 length is 15 residues. Germline V lookup: CDR1 SEHNR, CDR2 FQNEAQ (reference sequence). CDR3 region: CASSRGRASTDTQYF. For the CDR3, the DNA is TGTGCCAGCAGCCGCGGGAGGGCAAGCACAGATACGCAGTATTTT.

In its sample, this clone was seen a few times. J is TRBJ2-2 and V is TRBV5-1; 7 bases line up with TRBD1. The germline V gene has CDR1 SGHRS and CDR2 YFSETQ. Trimming took 0 bases from V and 5 from J; bases not matched to a gene: 4. CDR3 size: 15 residues. The CDR3 DNA reads as TGCGCCAGCAGCTTGGACAGGGGCGGGACCGGGGAGCTGTTTTTT. Protein product: CASSLDRGGTGELFF.

The genes are TRBV6-6 and TRBJ2-7; 7 nucleotides line up with TRBD1. Per the germline V gene, CDR1 is MNHNY and CDR2 is SVGAGI (reference sequence). The V gene end was trimmed by 7 bases and the J gene end by 2 bases; junction bases not matched to a gene: 8. The CDR3 extends over 14 amino acids. The DNA for the CDR3 is TGTGCCAGCACTCCATATCAGGGGGCCTACGAGCAGTACTTC. It encodes CASTPYQGAYEQYF.

In regard to this clone: This likely traces to a read error, being one base from a far larger clone. The chain employs TRBV6-6 and TRBJ2-3; D may correspond to TRBD1 or TRBD2 (6 bases each). Germline V lookup: CDR1 MNHNY, CDR2 SVGAGI (reference sequence). The CDR3 runs 14 residues. The CDR3 is CASSRVGGTDTRYF. The CDR3 coding sequence is TGTGCCAGCAGTCGGGTCGGGGGCACAGATACGCGGTATTTT.

The J gene is TRBJ2-7, the V gene TRBV6-5, with D unresolved. This CDR3 is 14 amino acids long. Germline lookup yields CDR1 MNHEY and CDR2 SVGAGI. V was pared by 5 bases and J by 3 bases, with 14 bases between. For the CDR3, the DNA is TGTGCCAGCAGTAGGAGCGCACCCAGCTACGAGCAGTACTTC. Its translation is CASSRSAPSYEQYF.

The chain joins TRBV11-2 to TRBJ2-7; the match to TRBD1 covers 7 bases. Germline V gene lookup returns CDR1 SGHAT and CDR2 FQNNGV. This CDR3 has 14 residues. The V and J ends lost 8 bases and 6 bases, in that order; junction bases with no gene match: 13. DNA for the CDR3: TGTGCCAGCCGTGAGGGGACAGTGGGTGTCGAGCAGTACTTC. It encodes CASREGTVGVEQYF.

This clone has only a few counts. Being one base from a much bigger clone, this may be a read error. The V gene is TRBV12-5, the J gene TRBJ1-1; D possibly corresponds to TRBD1 (5 bases). CDR3 size: 12 residues. Deletions cut 5 bases from V and 1 base from J, with 5 bases between. Germline CDR1 is LGHNT and CDR2 is FRNRAP. The CDR3 sequence: CASGTGNTEAFF. CDR3 bases: TGTGCTAGTGGTACAGGGAACACTGAAGCTTTCTTT.

This sequence joins TRBV2 and TRBJ1-5; 8 nucleotides agree with TRBD1. With 6 bases clipped from V and 3 bases from J, the junction kept 7 bases outside the gene matches. The CDR3 is made up of 15 amino acids. Germline V gene sequence: CDR1 SNHLY, CDR2 FYNNEI. The CDR3 loop is CASRGRTGINQPQHF. CDR3 nucleotide sequence: TGTGCCAGCAGAGGCCGGACAGGGATCAATCAGCCCCAGCATTTT.

This chain uses TRBV7-3 with TRBJ2-1, with 8 positions matching TRBD2. The V and J ends lost 1 base and 5 bases, in that order; junction bases with no gene match: 13. The CDR3 runs 18 residues. The germline gives CDR1 SGHTA, CDR2 FQGTGA. This chain's CDR3 is CASSLKPLSGSRDNEQFF. The CDR3 bases are TGTGCCAGCAGCTTAAAGCCCTTAAGCGGGAGCCGGGACAATGAGCAGTTCTTC. The variable domain in full, completed from reference TRBV7-3 and TRBJ2-1, reads GAGVSQTPSNKVTEKGKYVELRCDPISGHTALYWYRQSLGQGPEFLIYFQGTGAADDSGLPNDRFFAVRPEGSVSTLKIQRTERGDSAVYLCASSLKPLSGSRDNEQFFGPGTRLTVL.

The rearrangement joins TRBV14 to TRBJ1-3; D remains ambiguous. CDR1 SGHDN and CDR2 FVKESK come from the germline V gene. The length of the CDR3 is 15 residues. Trimming left V 3 bases short and J 4 bases short, with 13 bases between. The CDR3: CASSQGRLSGNTIYF. The CDR3 region has the DNA TGTGCCAGCAGCCAGGGCCGGCTCTCAGGAAACACCATATATTTT. Based on the CDR3 plus reference TRBV14 and TRBJ1-3, the full variable domain is EAGVTQFPSHSVIEKGQTVTLRCDPISGHDNLYWYRRVMGKEIKFLLHFVKESKQDESGMPNNRFLAERTGGTYSTLKVQPAELEDSGVYFCASSQGRLSGNTIYFGEGSWLTVV.

CDR3 sequence reads: CASSGYRGNEAYEQYF. For the CDR3, the DNA is TGTGCCAGCAGCGGGTACAGGGGGAATGAGGCCTACGAGCAGTACTTC. The rearrangement joins TRBV5-5 to TRBJ2-7; 8 bases agree with TRBD1. The CDR3 extends over 16 amino acids. CDR1 is SGHKS, CDR2 YYEKEE, per germline (reference sequence). The junction had 11 bases not matched to a gene; V was cut back by 4 bases and J by 2 bases.

The J gene is TRBJ2-7, the V gene TRBV9; D not resolved. V dropped 0 bases and J dropped 4 bases, with 11 bases sitting between them. The germline V gene has CDR1 SGDLS and CDR2 YYNGEE. CDR3 length: 14 residues. The CDR3 region has the DNA TGTGCCAGCAGCGTAGAAGGGATCGCTTACGAGCAGTACTTC. Amino acids: CASSVEGIAYEQYF.

This clone was seen a handful of times. The V gene is TRBV30, the J gene TRBJ2-5; D remains unclear. The CDR3 extends over 13 amino acids. Deletions cut 1 base from V and 5 bases from J, with 11 bases between. Germline V gene data show CDR1 as GTSNPN and CDR2 as SVGIG (reference sequence). The CDR3 reads CAWSESPGETQYF. CDR3 DNA: TGTGCCTGGAGTGAGAGCCCCGGTGAGACCCAGTACTTC.

The V gene is TRBV10-3, the J gene TRBJ1-5, with 7 bases fitting TRBD1. The CDR3 is 15 amino acids. Germline values: CDR1 ENHRY, CDR2 SYGVKD. Trimming took 6 bases from V and 4 from J; bases not matched to a gene: 9. The CDR3 loop is CAISEGAAGNQPQHF. The CDR3 bases are TGTGCCATCAGCGAGGGGGCGGCAGGAAATCAGCCCCAGCATTTT.

J is TRBJ2-7 and V is TRBV7-9; 7 bases align to TRBD2. Looked up from germline, CDR1 is SEHNR and CDR2 is FQNEAQ (reference sequence). This CDR3 is built from 14 residues. V shed 5 bases, J shed 5 bases, and the junction held 9 bases outside the gene matches. The CDR3 sequence: CASSDAGVQNEQYF. CDR3 sequence (DNA): TGTGCCAGCAGCGATGCGGGAGTGCAAAACGAGCAGTACTTC.

The chain couples TRBV5-1 to TRBJ2-2; D possibly corresponds to TRBD2 (5 bases). The CDR3 covers 13 residues. Trimming took 5 bases from V and 2 from J, leaving 7 bases between them. CDR1 and CDR2 (germline): SGHRS, YFSETQ. Here the CDR3 reads CASRSGNTGELFF. CDR3 nucleotide sequence: TGCGCCAGCAGGAGCGGAAACACCGGGGAGCTGTTTTTT.

In its sample, this clone was seen a few times. CDR3 in DNA: TGTGCCAGCAGCGAAACCGACCACTCTGGAAACACCATATATTTT. Protein: CASSETDHSGNTIYF. The genes are TRBV28 and TRBJ1-3; D remains unclear. In germline, CDR1 is MDHEN, CDR2 SYDVKM. Trimming left V 6 bases short and J 0 bases short, with 12 bases between. CDR3 length: 15 amino acids.

The chain uses TRBV28 and TRBJ2-7; 9 bases map to TRBD1. Germline trimming cut 5 bases from V and 3 bases from J; bases unmatched to any gene: 11. CDR3 length: 16 residues. CDR1 and CDR2 from the germline V gene are MDHEN and SYDVKM. CDR3 nucleotides: TGTGCCAGCAGTGCTCACCCCGGGACAGGGCTCTACGAGCAGTACTTC. Its translation is CASSAHPGTGLYEQYF.